These 19 T cell receptor beta chains share one sample of origin, sequenced in a study of beta chain features in type 1 diabetes. Study-level results: All four CD4+ subsets of Type 1 diabetes patients contained TCRB CDR3s that were moderately but significantly shorter.

No antigens are known for them. As every portion of the isolated RNA was reverse transcribed, the sequencing read expressed TCRB transcripts. Sequenced by immunoSEQ multiplex PCR; TCRdb stores in-frame clones only, minus some. The sample lists around 690,000 clones, 9.5% to 15% occurring once. The specimen was naive CD4+ T cells from blood. The receptor source for this set is a man aged 30 to 45 with type 1 diabetes.

The genes are TRBV18 and TRBJ2-1, with D unclear. This CDR3 comprises 15 residues. V was clipped by 4 bases and J by 0 bases, with 10 bases between them. Germline V gene lookup returns CDR1 KGHSH and CDR2 LQKENI. CDR3: CASSLVASSYNEQFF. The CDR3 region has the DNA TGTGCCAGCTCACTGGTGGCGAGCTCCTACAATGAGCAGTTCTTC.

Note on this clone: Other DNA sequences in this specimen translate into the identical CDR3. This sequence joins TRBV25-1 and TRBJ1-2, with 12 bases aligning to TRBD1. Germline CDR1 reads MGHDK; CDR2 reads SYGVNS. The CDR3 has 12 amino acids. The trim removed 8 bases at V and 7 bases at J, leaving 2 bases unmatched. CDR3 amino acids: CASRGQGAGYTF. For the CDR3, the DNA is TGTGCCAGCCGGGGACAGGGGGCTGGCTACACCTTC.

This clone showed up just a few times. This chain joins TRBV6-5 and TRBJ2-7, with 11 bases aligning to TRBD2. Germline trimming cut 8 bases from V and 6 bases from J; bases unmatched to any gene: 9. From germline, CDR1 is MNHEY and CDR2 SVGAGI. This CDR3 is built from 14 residues. CDR3 coding DNA: TGTGCCAGCGGCACTAGCGGGGGACGCTCCGAGCAGTACTTC. The encoded protein is CASGTSGGRSEQYF.

In this sample, this clone turned up a few times. The V call is TRBV29-1, the J call TRBJ2-2; tentative D call: TRBD2 (6 bases). There are 14 residues in the CDR3. The V end lost 5 bases, the J end lost 0 bases, and 10 bases lay between the germline ends. Germline V gene sequence: CDR1 SQVTM, CDR2 ANQGSEA. The DNA for the CDR3 is TGCAGCGTTCCGGGGGAAGCGAACACCGGGGAGCTGTTTTTT. Translating it yields CSVPGEANTGELFF.

The J gene is TRBJ1-6, the V gene TRBV11-3; 7 positions agree with TRBD1. The CDR3 is made up of 15 amino acids. Trimming cost V 0 bases and J 7 bases; bases outside gene matches: 3. Germline CDR1 is SGHNT and CDR2 is YENEEA. The CDR3 region is CASSLEGQQNSPLHF. The CDR3 bases are TGTGCCAGCAGCTTAGAGGGACAGCAGAATTCACCCCTCCACTTT.

The V and J genes are TRBV30 and TRBJ2-3, with D possibly being TRBD2 (6 bases). CDR1 and CDR2 (germline): GTSNPN, SVGIG (reference sequence). Trimming cost V 0 bases and J 4 bases, with 17 bases left between them. This CDR3 contains 16 residues. CDR3 residues: CAWSVLAGRQSDTQYF. CDR3 bases: TGTGCCTGGAGTGTACTCGCGGGGAGGCAGTCAGATACGCAGTATTTT.

The V call is TRBV27, the J call TRBJ2-1; 10 bases match TRBD2. Germline trimming cut 2 bases from V and 7 bases from J; bases unmatched to any gene: 8. The CDR3 spans 16 residues. The germline gives CDR1 MNHEY, CDR2 SMNVEV (reference sequence). CDR3 sequence (DNA): TGTGCCAGCAGTTTAAGAAGCGGGGGGGCGAAGAATGAGCAGTTCTTC. It translates to CASSLRSGGAKNEQFF.

This clone was observed a few times. J is TRBJ2-3 and V is TRBV19, with 9 bases lining up with TRBD1. Trimming took 6 bases from V and 2 from J; bases not matched to a gene: 6. Per germline, CDR1 LNHDA and CDR2 SQIVND (reference sequence). This CDR3 spans 15 amino acids. The DNA for the CDR3 is TGTGCCAGTAGGCGACAGGGGGTGCACACAGATACGCAGTATTTT. Protein product: CASRRQGVHTDTQYF.

Concerning this clone itself: Other DNA sequences within the sample encode an identical CDR3. The chain carries TRBV2 and TRBJ1-2; a weak D match, TRBD1 (5 bases). Germline-derived CDR1 and CDR2 are SNHLY and FYNNEI. V gave up 3 bases and J gave up 4 bases, with 9 bases separating them. This CDR3 has 13 amino acids. CDR3 protein: CASSDQGSYGYTF. In nucleotides, the CDR3 is TGTGCCAGCAGTGATCAGGGTAGCTATGGCTACACCTTC.

This clone was observed a few times. The chain employs TRBV5-1 and TRBJ2-2; tentatively, D is TRBD1 (5 bases). The CDR3 has 16 residues. The V gene lost 4 bases and the J gene lost 6 bases, with 19 bases spanning the gap. Germline CDR1 SGHRS, CDR2 YFSETQ. CDR3 DNA sequence: TGCGCCAGCAGCAAAGTCGACAGCGATTCTCCCGGGGAGCTGTTTTTT. Translated, it gives CASSKVDSDSPGELFF.

This clone was observed a handful of times. V is TRBV6-5 and J is TRBJ2-1; D is undetermined. Germline lookup yields CDR1 MNHEY and CDR2 SVGAGI. V lost 7 bases to trimming and J lost 2 bases, with 6 bases between them. CDR3 length: 12 amino acids. Here the CDR3 reads CASKDTYNEQFF. In DNA form, the CDR3 reads TGTGCCAGCAAAGACACCTACAATGAGCAGTTCTTC.

This clone came up a few times. The chain joins TRBV19 to TRBJ1-1; TRBD1 agrees at 9 bases. The germline V gene has CDR1 LNHDA and CDR2 SQIVND (reference sequence). The CDR3 is made up of 17 amino acids. V was clipped by 7 bases and J by 2 bases; unmatched bases: 14. CDR3 region: CASTILPGQGRNTEAFF. For the CDR3, the DNA is TGTGCCAGTACCATCCTTCCGGGACAGGGAAGAAACACTGAAGCTTTCTTT.

Only a few counts were recorded for this clone. The gene calls are TRBV2 and TRBJ2-2, with D hard to call. V lost 1 base to trimming and J lost 2 bases, with 2 bases between them. Germline V lookup: CDR1 SNHLY, CDR2 FYNNEI. The CDR3 covers 13 residues. The CDR3 DNA reads TGTGCCAGCAGTGAAGTAAACACCGGGGAGCTGTTTTTT. As protein: CASSEVNTGELFF. The entire variable domain, with the rest obtained from reference TRBV2 and TRBJ2-2, is as follows: EPEVTQTPSHQVTQMGQEVILRCVPISNHLYFYWYRQILGQKVEFLVSFYNNEISEKSEIFDDQFSVERPDGSNFTLKIRSTKLEDSAMYFCASSEVNTGELFFGEGSRLTVL.

V usage is TRBV5-1 and J usage is TRBJ2-3; possible D gene TRBD1, 5 bases. CDR1 and CDR2 (germline): SGHRS, YFSETQ. The CDR3 covers 14 residues. Trimming left V 0 bases short and J 0 bases short, with 5 bases between. CDR3 nucleotides: TGCGCCAGCAGCTTGGACAGGAGCACAGATACGCAGTATTTT. It specifies CASSLDRSTDTQYF.

The J gene is TRBJ2-2, the V gene TRBV5-1; 7 nucleotides agree with TRBD1. CDR3 length: 15 amino acids. Trimming at V came to 3 bases and at J to 3 bases, leaving 5 bases not matched to a gene. Per germline, CDR1 SGHRS and CDR2 YFSETQ. CDR3: CASSSGQLDTGELFF. In nucleotides, the CDR3 is TGCGCCAGCAGCTCGGGACAGCTCGACACCGGGGAGCTGTTTTTT.

This clone was seen a handful of times. The V call is TRBV5-4, the J call TRBJ1-2, with TRBD1 as a possible D gene (6 bases). The V and J ends lost 0 bases and 4 bases respectively, with 10 bases between them. The CDR3 totals 14 residues. Germline loops: CDR1 SGHNT, CDR2 YYREEE (reference sequence). The CDR3 protein is CASSLDRVGYGYTF. In nucleotides, the CDR3 is TGTGCCAGCAGCTTGGACAGGGTGGGCTATGGCTACACCTTC. The variable domain in full, with the rest retrieved from reference TRBV5-4 and TRBJ1-2, is ETGVTQSPTHLIKTRGQQVTLRCSSQSGHNTVSWYQQALGQGPQFIFQYYREEENGRGNFPPRFSGLQFPNYSSELNVNALELDDSALYLCASSLDRVGYGYTFGSGTRLTVV.

V and J are TRBV13 and TRBJ2-3; no clear D. Deletions cut 1 base from V and 6 bases from J, with 8 bases between. CDR1 and CDR2 (germline): PRHDT, FYEKMQ (reference sequence). This CDR3 region has 13 residues. CDR3 coding DNA: TGTGCCAGCAGCTTAGTCGGGCGGGATACGCAGTATTTT. Its translation is CASSLVGRDTQYF.

The chain carries TRBV28 and TRBJ2-7; possibly TRBD1 for D (6 bases). The CDR3 has 15 amino acids. V lost 5 bases and J lost 7, with 21 bases in between. Germline loops: CDR1 MDHEN, CDR2 SYDVKM. The CDR3 DNA is TGTGCCAGCAGTACGACACTTACAGGGTCAGGAGAGCAGTACTTC. Amino acids: CASSTTLTGSGEQYF. Together with reference TRBV28 and TRBJ2-7, the CDR3 gives the full variable domain: DVKVTQSSRYLVKRTGEKVFLECVQDMDHENMFWYRQDPGLGLRLIYFSYDVKMKEKGDIPEGYSVSREKKERFSLILESASTNQTSMYLCASSTTLTGSGEQYFGPGTRLTVT.

This clone was counted a few times. This same CDR3 is encoded by further DNA sequences in the sample. This chain links TRBV4-3 with TRBJ2-1, with D possibly called TRBD1 or TRBD2 (5 bases each). V lost 0 bases to trimming and J lost 3 bases, with 12 bases between them. The CDR3 spans 16 residues. Germline CDR1 and CDR2: LGHNA and YSLEER. The CDR3 loop reads CASSQDRDGHYNEQFF. CDR3 coding DNA: TGCGCCAGCAGCCAAGATCGGGACGGGCACTACAATGAGCAGTTCTTC.